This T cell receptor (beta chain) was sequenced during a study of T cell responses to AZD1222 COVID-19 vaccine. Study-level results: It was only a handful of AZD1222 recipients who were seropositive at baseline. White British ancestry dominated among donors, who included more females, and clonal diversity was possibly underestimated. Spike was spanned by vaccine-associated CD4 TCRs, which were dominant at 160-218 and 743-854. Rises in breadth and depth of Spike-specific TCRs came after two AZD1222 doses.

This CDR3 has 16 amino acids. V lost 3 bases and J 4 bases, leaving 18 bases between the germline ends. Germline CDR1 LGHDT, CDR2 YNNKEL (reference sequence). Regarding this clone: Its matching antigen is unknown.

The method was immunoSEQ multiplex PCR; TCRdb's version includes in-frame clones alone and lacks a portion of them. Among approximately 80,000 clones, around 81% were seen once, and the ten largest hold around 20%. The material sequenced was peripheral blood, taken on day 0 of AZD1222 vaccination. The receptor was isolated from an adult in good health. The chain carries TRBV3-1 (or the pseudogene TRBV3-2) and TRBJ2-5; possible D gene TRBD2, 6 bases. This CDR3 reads CASSHRRRGGGETQYF. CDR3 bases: TGTGCCAGCAGCCACCGTCGGAGGGGAGGAGGAGAGACCCAGTACTTC.